This is a list of T cell receptor beta chains from one sample in a study of blood T cell repertoires in COVID-19. Libraries were prepared by immunoSEQ multiplex PCR; TCRdb keeps only in-frame clonotypes and omits some of them. The table lists some 200,000 clones, 85% to 90% of them singletons. Sequencing used peripheral blood. The source is a woman in her seventies with acute or convalescent COVID-19. The CDR3 runs from the conserved cysteine through the conserved F or W. The D gene is left open where the match is weak. Expanded clones are given a class, and other clones once, few, many or no size at all.

j_call: TRBJ1-1
v_call: TRBV10-2
d_call: TRBD1
clone_size: once
cdr3_nt: TGCGCCAGCAGAAACAGGGGGAACACTGAAGCTTTCTTT
cdr3_aa: CASRNRGNTEAFF

j_call: TRBJ1-6
v_call: TRBV9
d_call: TRBD1
clone_size: .
cdr3_nt: TGTGCCAGCAGCCTCCGGACAGGGGGACTTGATTCACCCCTCCACTTT
cdr3_aa: CASSLRTGGLDSPLHF

j_call: TRBJ2-7
v_call: TRBV28
d_call: TRBD1
clone_size: .
cdr3_nt: TGTGCCAGCAGTTACGGACAGGCCTACGAGCAGTACTTC
cdr3_aa: CASSYGQAYEQYF

j_call: TRBJ1-2
v_call: TRBV28
d_call: TRBD1
clone_size: .
cdr3_nt: TGTGCCAGCAGCCCGGGGACAGGGGTAAACTATGGCTACACCTTC
cdr3_aa: CASSPGTGVNYGYTF

j_call: TRBJ1-1
v_call: TRBV28
d_call: TRBD1
clone_size: .
cdr3_nt: TGTGCCAGCCCACCCGGGACAGTGAACACTGAAGCTTTCTTT
cdr3_aa: CASPPGTVNTEAFF

j_call: TRBJ2-1
v_call: TRBV15
d_call: TRBD2
clone_size: .
cdr3_nt: TGTGCCACCAGCAGAGAGCGAGCGGGAGTTCTCAATGAGCAGTTCTTC
cdr3_aa: CATSRERAGVLNEQFF

j_call: TRBJ1-6
v_call: TRBV28
d_call: .
clone_size: .
cdr3_nt: TGTGCCAGCACTTGGGCCTCAGGGGTCAGTTCACCCCTCCACTTT
cdr3_aa: CASTWASGVSSPLHF

j_call: TRBJ1-3
v_call: TRBV11-2
d_call: .
clone_size: few
cdr3_nt: TGTGCCAGCAGCTTGGGAGGGATTCGAAACACCATATATTTT
cdr3_aa: CASSLGGIRNTIYF

j_call: TRBJ1-5
v_call: TRBV1
d_call: .
clone_size: .
cdr3_nt: TGCACCAGCACCTTAATCTATAGTCAGCCCCAGCATTTT
cdr3_aa: CTSTLIYSQPQHF

j_call: TRBJ2-5
v_call: TRBV3-1/TRBV3-2
d_call: TRBD2
clone_size: .
cdr3_nt: TGTGCCAGCAGCCACCGGGGGGGAGAGACCCAGTACTTC
cdr3_aa: CASSHRGGETQYF

j_call: TRBJ1-4
v_call: TRBV6-5
d_call: .
clone_size: .
cdr3_nt: TGTGCCAGCGGCTCGAGGACAGATGAAAAACTGTTTTTT
cdr3_aa: CASGSRTDEKLFF

j_call: TRBJ1-1
v_call: TRBV7-3
d_call: TRBD1
clone_size: .
cdr3_nt: TGTGCCAGCAGCTCGACAGGGGAGACTGAAGCTTTCTTT
cdr3_aa: CASSSTGETEAFF

j_call: TRBJ2-1
v_call: TRBV10-3
d_call: .
clone_size: .
cdr3_nt: TGTGCCATCAGTCCGACGGGACTCCCTCTCAATGAGCAGTTCTTC
cdr3_aa: CAISPTGLPLNEQFF

j_call: TRBJ2-5
v_call: TRBV7-9
d_call: .
clone_size: .
cdr3_nt: TGTGCCAGCAGCTTAGGGCAGGGCGTACAAGAGACCCAGTACTTC
cdr3_aa: CASSLGQGVQETQYF

j_call: TRBJ2-1
v_call: TRBV19
d_call: TRBD2
clone_size: few
cdr3_nt: TGTGCCAGTAGTAGACTAGCGGGTGATCCCTCCTACAATGAGCAGTTCTTC
cdr3_aa: CASSRLAGDPSYNEQFF

j_call: TRBJ2-7
v_call: TRBV6-5
d_call: .
clone_size: .
cdr3_nt: TGTGCCAGCAGTCCTTACCCCGACAGGTCCTACGAGCAGTACTTC
cdr3_aa: CASSPYPDRSYEQYF

j_call: TRBJ2-1
v_call: TRBV24-1
d_call: TRBD1
clone_size: .
cdr3_nt: TGTGCCGCGCAACCGGGACAGGGATCCTACAATGAGCAGTTCTTC
cdr3_aa: CAAQPGQGSYNEQFF

j_call: TRBJ1-3
v_call: TRBV4-3
d_call: TRBD1
clone_size: .
cdr3_nt: TGCGCCAGCAGCCCAGGGACAGTCTCTGGAAACACCATATATTTT
cdr3_aa: CASSPGTVSGNTIYF

j_call: TRBJ2-3
v_call: TRBV7-3
d_call: .
clone_size: .
cdr3_nt: TGTGCCAGCAGCTCATTGGATACGCAGTATTTT
cdr3_aa: CASSSLDTQYF